This entry is about one T cell receptor (beta chain). The antigen remains unidentified. The data are from a study of CD8 T cells in Susac syndrome. Whole-study results and caveats: As the study acknowledged, the number of individuals in its TCR sequencing and HLA analysis was relatively small.

The CDR3 spans 17 residues. CDR1 is MNHEY, CDR2 SMNVEV, per germline (reference sequence). Trimming took 3 bases from V and 5 from J; bases not matched to a gene: 8. Random-hexamer reverse transcription was applied to roughly 0.5 to 1 ug RNA. Multiplex immunoSEQ PCR targeted 54 Vbeta and 13 Jbeta TCR beta segments. TCRdb re-called the immunoSEQ multiplex PCR reads with MiXCR, one entry per CDR3 protein. Found here are some 120,000 distinct CDR3 sequences, just over 90% of them singletons; the top ten hold less than 0.4%. TCR beta from blood CD8+ and CD4+ T cells was sequenced. The gene calls are TRBV27 and TRBJ2-1; 12 bases agree with TRBD2. The receptor's source is a human donor with multiple sclerosis. The sample was CD8+ T cells from PBMCs. CDR3 DNA sequence: TGTGCCAGCAGTTTTCGAGGACTAGCGGGGATCAACAATGAGCAGTTCTTC. Its translation is CASSFRGLAGINNEQFF.